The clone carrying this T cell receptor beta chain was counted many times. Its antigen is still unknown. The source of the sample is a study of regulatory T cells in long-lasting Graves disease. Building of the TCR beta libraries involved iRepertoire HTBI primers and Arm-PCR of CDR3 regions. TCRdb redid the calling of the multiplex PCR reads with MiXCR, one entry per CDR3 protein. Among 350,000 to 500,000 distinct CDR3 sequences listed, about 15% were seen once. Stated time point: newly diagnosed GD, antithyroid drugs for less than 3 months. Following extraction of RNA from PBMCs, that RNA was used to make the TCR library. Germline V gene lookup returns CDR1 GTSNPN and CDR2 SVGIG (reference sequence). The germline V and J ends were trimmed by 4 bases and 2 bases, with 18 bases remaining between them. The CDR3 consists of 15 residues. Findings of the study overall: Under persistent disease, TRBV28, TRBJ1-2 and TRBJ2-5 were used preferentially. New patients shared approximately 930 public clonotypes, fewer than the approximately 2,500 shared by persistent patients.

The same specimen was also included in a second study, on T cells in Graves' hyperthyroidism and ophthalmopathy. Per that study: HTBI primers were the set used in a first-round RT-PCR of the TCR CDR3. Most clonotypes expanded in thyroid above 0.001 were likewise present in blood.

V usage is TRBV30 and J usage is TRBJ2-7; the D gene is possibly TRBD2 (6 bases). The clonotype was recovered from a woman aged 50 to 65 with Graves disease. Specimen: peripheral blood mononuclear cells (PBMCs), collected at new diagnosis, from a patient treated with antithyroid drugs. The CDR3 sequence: CAWNKPGLPPYEQYF. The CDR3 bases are TGTGCCTGGAACAAACCGGGACTTCCTCCCTACGAGCAGTACTTC.